A selection of T cell receptor beta chains follows, all from one sample in a study of tumour-infiltrating T cells in Burkitt lymphoma. Data came from immunoSEQ multiplex PCR; TCRdb stores just in-frame clones and leaves some out. Of about 2,000 clones in the sample, approximately 12% were seen once. The sample comprised tumor tissue. Receptors were obtained from a human donor with Burkitt lymphoma. Each CDR3 is given with its conserved first and last residue. The D gene is left open where the match is weak. Expanded clones are given a class, and other clones once, few, many or no size at all.

j_call v_call d_call clone_size cdr3_aa cdr3_nt
TRBJ2-5 TRBV15 TRBD1 few CATSRDGTGEETQYF TGTGCCACCAGCAGAGATGGGACAGGAGAAGAGACCCAGTACTTC
TRBJ1-1 TRBV4-3 . large CASSQVQGMNTEAFF TGCGCCAGCAGCCAAGTCCAGGGGATGAACACTGAAGCTTTCTTT
TRBJ1-5 TRBV27 . . CASSQGTGAPNQPQHF TGTGCCAGCAGTCAAGGAACGGGAGCACCTAATCAGCCCCAGCATTTT
TRBJ1-1 TRBV5-5 . few CASSLGAGFMNTEAFF TGTGCCAGCAGCTTGGGCGCAGGGTTCATGAACACTGAAGCTTTCTTT
TRBJ2-7 TRBV2 . few CASSERYPPTYEQYF TGTGCCAGCAGTGAACGTTACCCCCCGACCTACGAGCAGTACTTC
TRBJ2-1 TRBV4-3 . few CASSQESGNYNEQFF TGCGCCAGCAGCCAAGAGTCAGGGAACTACAATGAGCAGTTCTTC
TRBJ1-2 TRBV4-2 . . CASSQAWGPEGYGYTF TGTGCCAGCAGCCAAGCGTGGGGACCTGAAGGCTATGGCTACACCTTC
TRBJ1-6 TRBV6-5 TRBD1 few CASSYRLDRALSPLHF TGTGCCAGCAGTTACCGTTTAGACAGGGCTCTCTCACCCCTCCACTTT
TRBJ2-1 TRBV19 . . CASSTWTRGEQFF TGTGCCAGTAGTACTTGGACTAGGGGGGAGCAGTTCTTC
TRBJ1-5 TRBV5-1 TRBD1 . CASALGTGWRWPQHF TGCGCCAGCGCTTTGGGGACAGGGTGGAGGTGGCCCCAGCATTTT
TRBJ2-7 TRBV10-3 . . CAISESNTGKEQYF TGTGCCATCAGTGAGTCGAATACTGGGAAAGAGCAGTACTTC